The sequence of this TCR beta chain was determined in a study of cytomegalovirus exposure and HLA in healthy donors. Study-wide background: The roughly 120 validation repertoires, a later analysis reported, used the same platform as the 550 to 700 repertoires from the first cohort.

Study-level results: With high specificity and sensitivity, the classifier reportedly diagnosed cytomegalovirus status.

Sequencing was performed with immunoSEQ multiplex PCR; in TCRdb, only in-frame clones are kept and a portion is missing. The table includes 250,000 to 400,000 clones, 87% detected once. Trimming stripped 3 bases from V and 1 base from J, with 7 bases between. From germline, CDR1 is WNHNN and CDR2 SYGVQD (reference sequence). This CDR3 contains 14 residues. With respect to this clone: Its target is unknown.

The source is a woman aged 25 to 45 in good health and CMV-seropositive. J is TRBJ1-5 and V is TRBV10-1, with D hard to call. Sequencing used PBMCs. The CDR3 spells CASSEVSSNQPQHF. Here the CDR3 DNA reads TGCGCCAGCAGTGAAGTTTCGAGCAATCAGCCCCAGCATTTT.